A single T cell receptor (beta chain) is shown here with its context. Per the authors' pipeline: Quantification of nucleated cells was approximated via reference gene primer amplification. Repertoires were generated with immunoSEQ multiplex PCR, while TCRdb's copy carries only in-frame clones and drops some. V and J calls and clone size are given by that table; D and trimming were obtained from the DNA. The sample contains some 50,000 clones, 80% to 85% of which appear only once. The data originate from a study of blood T cell repertoires in COVID-19. Study overall: Acute-phase and convalescent COVID-19 samples originated in the United States, Italy and Spain. Sources were T cells, B-cell-depleted T cells, or PBMCs; the material itself was cDNA or gDNA.

Sequencing used peripheral blood. This clonotype originated in a man between 65 and 85 years old with acute or convalescent COVID-19.

The DNA of the CDR3 is TGTGCCAGCAGCTTAACAGTCAACACTGAAGCTTTCTTT. Its protein is CASSLTVNTEAFF. V gene TRBV7-9 combines with J gene TRBJ1-1; no definite D call. The germline V gene encodes CDR1 SEHNR and CDR2 FQNEAQ (reference sequence). The CDR3 has 13 residues. V lost 2 bases, J lost 2 bases, and 6 bases lay in between.